A selection of T cell receptor beta chains follows, all from one sample in a study of blood T cells in healthy people across ages. Using its own MiXCR run on the 5' RACE reads, TCRdb lists one record per CDR3 protein. The data contain 1.4 million or so distinct CDR3 sequences, about 45% of them singletons. Sequences were obtained from blood. The receptors were sampled from a woman younger than 35 in good health. Both conserved end residues are part of each CDR3. D genes are given only for firm matches. Size is omitted from some rows. Given values are once, few, many or a class for expanded clones.

d_call | j_call | v_call | clone_size | cdr3_aa | cdr3_nt
TRBD1 | TRBJ1-1 | TRBV4-1 | few | CASSQRQGLNTEAFF | TGCGCCAGCAGCCAACGACAGGGTCTGAACACTGAAGCTTTCTTT
TRBD2 | TRBJ2-1 | TRBV29-1 | few | CSVETYIAGDNEQFF | TGCAGCGTTGAAACGTATATAGCGGGGGACAATGAGCAGTTCTTC
NA | TRBJ1-2 | TRBV20-1 | NA | CSAREEGAYSYTF | TGCAGTGCTAGAGAGGAGGGAGCCTATAGCTACACCTTC
TRBD2 | TRBJ2-1 | TRBV29-1 | NA | CSVRGLAVGNEQFF | TGCAGCGTAAGAGGACTAGCGGTTGGGAATGAGCAGTTCTTC
TRBD2 | TRBJ2-1 | TRBV5-1 | NA | CASSPTSERIYNEQFF | TGCGCCAGCAGCCCGACTAGCGAGCGAATTTACAATGAGCAGTTCTTC
TRBD2 | TRBJ2-7 | TRBV20-1 | many | CSAPEAGTYEQYF | TGCAGTGCCCCTGAAGCGGGGACCTACGAGCAGTACTTC
NA | TRBJ2-2 | TRBV9 | NA | CASKVLPNTGELFF | TGTGCCAGCAAAGTACTCCCCAACACCGGGGAGCTGTTTTTT
TRBD1 | TRBJ2-3 | TRBV20-1 | NA | CSAIPRGLTDTQYF | TGCAGTGCTATCCCTAGGGGGCTGACAGATACGCAGTATTTT
TRBD2 | TRBJ2-3 | TRBV15 | NA | CATSRVLAGGDTQYF | TGTGCCACCAGCAGAGTGTTAGCGGGGGGAGATACGCAGTATTTT
NA | TRBJ2-1 | TRBV27 | NA | CASSPRELASSYNEQFF | TGTGCCAGCAGTCCCCGGGAACTAGCCAGCTCCTACAATGAGCAGTTCTTC
TRBD2 | TRBJ2-1 | TRBV7-6 | NA | CASSRWRGSRNEQFF | TGTGCCAGCAGCCGGTGGCGCGGGAGTCGGAATGAGCAGTTCTTC
NA | TRBJ2-2 | TRBV7-2 | many | CASRPTGNTGELFF | TGTGCCAGCAGACCTACAGGGAACACCGGGGAGCTGTTTTTT
TRBD1 | TRBJ2-2 | TRBV13 | NA | CASTKKTGANTGELFF | TGTGCCAGCACCAAAAAGACAGGGGCCAACACCGGGGAGCTGTTTTTT
NA | TRBJ1-4 | TRBV11-2 | NA | CASSLVTSGGLFF | TGTGCCAGCAGCTTAGTAACTTCCGGCGGACTGTTTTTT
NA | TRBJ2-3 | TRBV7-9 | NA | CASSYGTNIGTDTQYF | TGTGCCAGCAGTTACGGGACAAACATCGGCACAGATACGCAGTATTTT
NA | TRBJ2-7 | TRBV7-6 | NA | CASSLTPQDYEQYF | TGTGCCAGCAGCTTAACACCGCAGGACTACGAGCAGTACTTC
TRBD2 | TRBJ2-2 | TRBV28 | NA | CASRGMTGTSGETGLMFF | TGTGCCAGCAGGGGGATGACAGGAACTAGCGGGGAAACCGGATTGATGTTTTTT
NA | TRBJ1-5 | TRBV6-2/TRBV6-3 | NA | CASGQGSPPQPQHF | TGTGCCAGCGGGCAGGGTTCCCCTCCTCAGCCCCAGCATTTT
NA | TRBJ2-3 | TRBV27 | NA | CASSPSSGLSTDTQYF | TGTGCCAGCAGTCCCTCGTCGGGGCTTAGCACAGATACGCAGTATTTT
TRBD2 | TRBJ2-2 | TRBV5-1 | NA | CASSLVRLANTGELFF | TGCGCCAGCAGCTTGGTGCGACTAGCCAACACCGGGGAGCTGTTTTTT
NA | TRBJ2-3 | TRBV20-1 | NA | CSARDHTSSGTDTQYF | TGCAGTGCTAGAGATCACACATCCTCGGGAACAGATACGCAGTATTTT
TRBD1 | TRBJ2-7 | TRBV6-2/TRBV6-3 | NA | CASSYPIYFGQGEYEQYF | TGTGCCAGCAGTTACCCGATCTATTTCGGACAGGGAGAATACGAGCAGTACTTC
NA | TRBJ1-6 | TRBV4-3 | NA | CASSQRNRDLYNSPLHF | TGCGCCAGCAGCCAAAGAAACAGGGACCTTTATAATTCACCCCTCCACTTT
NA | TRBJ2-7 | TRBV5-1 | NA | CASSEPEGEQYF | TGCGCCAGCAGCGAGCCCGAAGGCGAGCAGTACTTC
TRBD2 | TRBJ2-3 | TRBV7-8 | once | CASSFSTSGGADTQYF | TGTGCCAGCAGCTTCTCTACTAGCGGGGGGGCGGATACGCAGTATTTT
NA | TRBJ2-7 | TRBV28 | NA | CASTAWTDYEQYF | TGTGCCAGCACCGCTTGGACAGACTACGAGCAGTACTTC
NA | TRBJ2-1 | TRBV25-1 | NA | CASSEYRPGMHEQFF | TGTGCCAGCAGTGAATATCGCCCAGGGATGCATGAGCAGTTCTTC
NA | TRBJ2-3 | TRBV15 | NA | CATSLTGLTADTQYF | TGTGCCACCAGCCTAACGGGACTTACGGCAGATACGCAGTATTTT
NA | TRBJ2-1 | TRBV6-2/TRBV6-3 | NA | CASSYSSGSYYNEQFF | TGTGCCAGCAGTTACTCGAGTGGAAGCTACTACAATGAGCAGTTCTTC
NA | TRBJ1-2 | TRBV13 | NA | CASSVRRWGAGYGYTF | TGTGCCAGCAGCGTAAGAAGATGGGGGGCTGGCTATGGCTACACCTTC
NA | TRBJ1-1 | TRBV11-2 | NA | CASRTSFRVGNTEAFF | TGTGCCAGCAGGACCTCTTTTAGGGTTGGGAACACTGAAGCTTTCTTT
TRBD1 | TRBJ2-3 | TRBV27 | few | CASSSYRVGDRYTQYF | TGTGCCAGCAGTTCCTACAGGGTAGGGGACAGGTATACGCAGTATTTT
NA | TRBJ2-1 | TRBV7-9 | NA | CAGKGGDNEQFF | TGTGCCGGCAAGGGTGGAGACAATGAGCAGTTCTTC
TRBD1 | TRBJ2-1 | TRBV4-3 | few | CASSQTGTYNEQFF | TGCGCCAGCAGCCAGACAGGGACCTACAATGAGCAGTTCTTC
NA | TRBJ2-3 | TRBV5-1 | NA | CASSLVQIRTDTQYF | TGCGCCAGCAGCTTGGTACAGATACGCACAGATACGCAGTATTTT
NA | TRBJ2-2 | TRBV12-3/TRBV12-4 | NA | CASSFSIVPNTGELFF | TGTGCCAGCAGTTTTTCGATAGTCCCGAACACCGGGGAGCTGTTTTTT
NA | TRBJ1-1 | TRBV7-9 | NA | CASSAAGYENEAFF | TGTGCCAGCAGCGCAGCGGGGTATGAGAATGAAGCTTTCTTT
TRBD2 | TRBJ2-7 | TRBV6-6 | NA | CASMASGRVYEQYF | TGTGCCAGCATGGCTAGCGGGAGAGTCTACGAGCAGTACTTC
NA | TRBJ2-5 | TRBV9 | NA | CASSASPLARETQYF | TGTGCCAGCAGCGCTAGCCCGTTAGCCCGGGAGACCCAGTACTTC
NA | TRBJ1-3 | TRBV7-9 | NA | CASSAEGRAGSGNTIYF | TGTGCCAGCAGCGCCGAGGGGCGGGCAGGCTCTGGAAACACCATATATTTT
NA | TRBJ1-2 | TRBV9 | NA | CASSDRTGTNYGYTF | TGTGCCAGCAGCGACAGAACAGGGACTAACTATGGCTACACCTTC
NA | TRBJ1-1 | TRBV4-3 | NA | CASSQGRVELEAFF | TGCGCCAGCAGCCAGGGACGGGTGGAGCTCGAAGCTTTCTTT
NA | TRBJ1-6 | TRBV13 | NA | CASSFGRGLNSPLHF | TGTGCCAGCAGCTTCGGCAGGGGACTGAATTCACCCCTCCACTTT
TRBD1 | TRBJ1-1 | TRBV10-3 | NA | CAISRDRRMNTEAFF | TGTGCCATCAGCCGGGACAGGAGGATGAACACTGAAGCTTTCTTT
NA | TRBJ2-3 | TRBV27 | NA | CASSYGKDLPSTDTQYF | TGTGCCAGCAGCTATGGAAAGGATTTACCGAGCACAGATACGCAGTATTTT